This T cell receptor (beta chain) stems from a study of T cell responses to AZD1222 COVID-19 vaccine. Findings and caveats of the study: After two AZD1222 doses, spike-specific TCR breadth and depth rose versus day 0. Most donors were white British, females outnumbered males, and clonal diversity was possibly underestimated.

CDR3 size: 16 residues. V was trimmed by 4 bases and J by 7 bases, leaving 21 bases between them. CDR1 and CDR2 (germline): SGHDT, YYEEEE. Sequenced by immunoSEQ multiplex PCR; TCRdb stores in-frame clones only, minus some. This sample has about 190,000 clones, with 90% to 95% found just once. Turning to this clone: Its antigen is not known.

The source material was peripheral blood, sampled on day 0 of AZD1222 vaccination. This sequence originates from an adult in good health. The J gene is TRBJ2-1, the V gene TRBV5-6; a weak D match, TRBD2 (7 bases). The CDR3 sequence: CASSPWGGQLGNEQFF. In DNA form, the CDR3 reads TGTGCCAGCAGCCCTTGGGGGGGCCAGCTTGGAAATGAGCAGTTCTTC.